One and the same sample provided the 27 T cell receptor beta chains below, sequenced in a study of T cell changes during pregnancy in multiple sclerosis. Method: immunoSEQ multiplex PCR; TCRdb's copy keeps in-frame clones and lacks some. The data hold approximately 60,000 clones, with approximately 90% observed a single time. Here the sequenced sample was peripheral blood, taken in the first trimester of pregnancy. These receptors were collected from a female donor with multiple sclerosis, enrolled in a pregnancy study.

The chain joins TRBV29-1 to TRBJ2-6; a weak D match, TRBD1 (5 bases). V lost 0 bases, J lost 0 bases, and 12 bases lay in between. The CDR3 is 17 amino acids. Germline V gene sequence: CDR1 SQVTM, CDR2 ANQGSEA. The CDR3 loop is CSVEDSDSYSGANVLTF. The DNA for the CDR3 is TGCAGCGTTGAAGATTCCGACAGCTACTCTGGGGCCAACGTCCTGACTTTC.

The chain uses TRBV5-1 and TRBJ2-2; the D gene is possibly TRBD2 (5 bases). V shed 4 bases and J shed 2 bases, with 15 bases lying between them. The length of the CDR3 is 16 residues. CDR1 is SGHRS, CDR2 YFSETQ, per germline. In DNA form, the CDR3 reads TGCGCCAGCAGCCCGGTCGCCGGACTCAACACCGGGGAGCTGTTTTTT. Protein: CASSPVAGLNTGELFF.

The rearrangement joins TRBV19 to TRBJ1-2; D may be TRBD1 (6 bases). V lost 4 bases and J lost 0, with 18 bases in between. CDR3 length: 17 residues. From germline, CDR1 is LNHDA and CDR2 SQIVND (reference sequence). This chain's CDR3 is CASSTDALQGANYGYTF. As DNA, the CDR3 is TGTGCCAGTAGTACTGACGCCCTACAGGGCGCTAACTATGGCTACACCTTC.

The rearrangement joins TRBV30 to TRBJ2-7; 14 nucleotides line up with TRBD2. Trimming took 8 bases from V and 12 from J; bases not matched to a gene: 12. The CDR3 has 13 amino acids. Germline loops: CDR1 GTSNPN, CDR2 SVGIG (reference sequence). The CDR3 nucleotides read TGTGCCAGTGAGGGACTAGCGGGAGCCCCGCGGTACTTC. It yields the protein CASEGLAGAPRYF.

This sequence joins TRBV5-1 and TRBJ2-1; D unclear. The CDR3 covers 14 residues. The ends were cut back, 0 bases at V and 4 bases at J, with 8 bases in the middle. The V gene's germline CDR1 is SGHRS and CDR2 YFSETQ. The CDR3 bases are TGCGCCAGCAGCTTGGGACACGAATACAATGAGCAGTTCTTC. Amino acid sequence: CASSLGHEYNEQFF. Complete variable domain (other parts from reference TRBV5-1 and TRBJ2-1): KAGVTQTPRYLIKTRGQQVTLSCSPISGHRSVSWYQQTPGQGLQFLFEYFSETQRNKGNFPGRFSGRQFSNSRSEMNVSTLELGDSALYLCASSLGHEYNEQFFGPGTRLTVL.

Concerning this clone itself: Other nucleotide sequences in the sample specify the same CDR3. The CDR3 coding sequence is TGTGCCACCAGCAGAGAGTCCGGGGGAAGCTACGAGCAGTACTTC. Translated: CATSRESGGSYEQYF. The gene calls are TRBV15 and TRBJ2-5; the D gene is possibly TRBD2 (6 bases). The J call is uncertain, as TRBJ2-7 better fits the DNA end. Germline CDR1 is LNHNV and CDR2 is YYDKDF (reference sequence). The CDR3 length is 15 residues.

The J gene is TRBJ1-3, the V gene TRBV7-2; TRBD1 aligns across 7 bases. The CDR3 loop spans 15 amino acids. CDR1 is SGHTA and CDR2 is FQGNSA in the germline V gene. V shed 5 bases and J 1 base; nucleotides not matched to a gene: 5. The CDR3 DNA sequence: TGTGCCAGCAGCCAAGGGACAGTTTCTGGAAACACCATATATTTT. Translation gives CASSQGTVSGNTIYF.

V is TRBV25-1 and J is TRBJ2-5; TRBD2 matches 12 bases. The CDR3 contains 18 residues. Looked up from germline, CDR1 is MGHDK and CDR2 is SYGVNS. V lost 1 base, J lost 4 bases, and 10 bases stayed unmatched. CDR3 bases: TGTGCCAGCAGTGAATCCAGGACTAGCGGGAATAACTCAGAGACCCAGTACTTC. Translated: CASSESRTSGNNSETQYF.

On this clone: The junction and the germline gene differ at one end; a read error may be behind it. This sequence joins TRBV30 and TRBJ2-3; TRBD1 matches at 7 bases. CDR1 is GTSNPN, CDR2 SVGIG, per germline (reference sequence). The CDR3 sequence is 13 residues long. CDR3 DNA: TGTGCCTGGACCGAGGGATGGACAGGTACGCAGTATTTT. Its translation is CAWTEGWTGTQYF.

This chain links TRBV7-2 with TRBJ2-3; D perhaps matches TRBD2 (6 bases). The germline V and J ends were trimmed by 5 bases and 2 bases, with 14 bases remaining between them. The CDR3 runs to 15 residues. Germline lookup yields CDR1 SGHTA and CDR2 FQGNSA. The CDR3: CASSLSGWITDTQYF. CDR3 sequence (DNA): TGTGCCAGCAGCCTAAGCGGGTGGATCACAGATACGCAGTATTTT.

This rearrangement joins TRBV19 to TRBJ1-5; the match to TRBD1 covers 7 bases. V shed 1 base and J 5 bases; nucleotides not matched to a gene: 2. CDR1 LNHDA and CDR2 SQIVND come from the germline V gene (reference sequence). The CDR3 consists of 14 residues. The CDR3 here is CASSIVGGDQPQHF. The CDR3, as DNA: TGTGCCAGTAGTATAGTAGGGGGCGATCAGCCCCAGCATTTT. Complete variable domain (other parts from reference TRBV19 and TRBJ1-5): DGGITQSPKYLFRKEGQNVTLSCEQNLNHDAMYWYRQDPGQGLRLIYYSQIVNDFQKGDIAEGYSVSREKKESFPLTVTSAQKNPTAFYLCASSIVGGDQPQHFGDGTRLSIL.

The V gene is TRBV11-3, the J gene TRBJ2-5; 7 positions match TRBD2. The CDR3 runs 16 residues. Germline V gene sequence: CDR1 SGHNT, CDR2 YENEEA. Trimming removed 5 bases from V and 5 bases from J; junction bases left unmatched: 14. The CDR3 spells CASSPGWGGRRETQYF. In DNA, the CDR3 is TGTGCCAGCAGCCCAGGTTGGGGGGGTCGGAGGGAGACCCAGTACTTC.

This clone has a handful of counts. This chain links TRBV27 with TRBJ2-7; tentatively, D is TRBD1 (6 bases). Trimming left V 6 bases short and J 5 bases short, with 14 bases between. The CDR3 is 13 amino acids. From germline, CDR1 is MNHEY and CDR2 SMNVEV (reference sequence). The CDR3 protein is CASSRNTGNEQYF. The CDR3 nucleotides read TGTGCCAGCAGCCGAAACACAGGGAACGAGCAGTACTTC.

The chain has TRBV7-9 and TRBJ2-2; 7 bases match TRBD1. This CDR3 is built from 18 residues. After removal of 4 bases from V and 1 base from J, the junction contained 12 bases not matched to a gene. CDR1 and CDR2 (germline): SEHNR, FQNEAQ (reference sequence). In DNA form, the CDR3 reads TGTGCCAGCAGCTCGAGACAGGGCCCAGCTGGGAACACCGGGGAGCTGTTTTTT. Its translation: CASSSRQGPAGNTGELFF.

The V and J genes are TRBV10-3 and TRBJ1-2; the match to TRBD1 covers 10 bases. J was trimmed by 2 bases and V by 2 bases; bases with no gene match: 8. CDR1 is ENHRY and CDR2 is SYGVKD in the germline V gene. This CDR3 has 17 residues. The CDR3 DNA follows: TGTGCCATCAGTGAGGATGGGACAGGGGCCGCGAACTATGGCTACACCTTC. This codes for CAISEDGTGAANYGYTF.

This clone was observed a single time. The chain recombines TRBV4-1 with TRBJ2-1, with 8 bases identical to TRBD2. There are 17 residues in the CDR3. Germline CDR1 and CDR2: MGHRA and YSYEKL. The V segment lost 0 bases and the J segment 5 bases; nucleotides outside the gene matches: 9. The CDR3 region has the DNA TGCGCCAGCAGCCAAGACTCCGGGAGGGCCGTCCACAATGAGCAGTTCTTC. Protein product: CASSQDSGRAVHNEQFF.

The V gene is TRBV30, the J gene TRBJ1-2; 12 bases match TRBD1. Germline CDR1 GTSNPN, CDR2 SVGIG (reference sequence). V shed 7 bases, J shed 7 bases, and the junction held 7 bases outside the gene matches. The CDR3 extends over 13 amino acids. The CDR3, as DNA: TGTGCCTACCGGGACAGGGGGCAGCTTGGCTACACCTTC. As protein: CAYRDRGQLGYTF.

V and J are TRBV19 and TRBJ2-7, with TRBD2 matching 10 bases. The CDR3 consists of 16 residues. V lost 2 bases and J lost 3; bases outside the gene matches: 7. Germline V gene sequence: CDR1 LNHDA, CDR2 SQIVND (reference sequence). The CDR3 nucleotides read TGTGCCAGTAGTATATTCCCCTCTAGCGGGAGCTACGAGCAGTACTTC. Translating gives CASSIFPSSGSYEQYF.

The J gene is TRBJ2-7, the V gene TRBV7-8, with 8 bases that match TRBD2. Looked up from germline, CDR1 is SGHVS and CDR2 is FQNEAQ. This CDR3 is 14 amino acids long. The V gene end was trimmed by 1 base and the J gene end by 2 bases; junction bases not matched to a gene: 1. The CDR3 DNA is TGTGCCAGCAGCTTAGTTAGCGGGACCTACGAGCAGTACTTC. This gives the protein CASSLVSGTYEQYF.

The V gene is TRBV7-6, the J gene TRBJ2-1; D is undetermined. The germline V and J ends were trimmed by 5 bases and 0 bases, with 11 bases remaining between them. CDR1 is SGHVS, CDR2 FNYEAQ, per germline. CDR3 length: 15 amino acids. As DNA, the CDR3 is TGTGCCAGCAGCCCCGACCGGAGCTCCTACAATGAGCAGTTCTTC. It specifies CASSPDRSSYNEQFF.

The chain's CDR3 is CASSLTASDEQYF. CDR3 sequence (DNA): TGTGCCAGCAGCTTAACGGCCAGCGACGAGCAGTACTTC. V is TRBV7-3 and J is TRBJ2-7; D is uncertain. The germline gives CDR1 SGHTA, CDR2 FQGTGA. The CDR3 covers 13 residues. Trimming pared 0 bases from V and 5 bases from J, leaving 8 bases between. Complete variable domain (other parts from reference TRBV7-3 and TRBJ2-7): GAGVSQTPSNKVTEKGKYVELRCDPISGHTALYWYRQSLGQGPEFLIYFQGTGAADDSGLPNDRFFAVRPEGSVSTLKIQRTERGDSAVYLCASSLTASDEQYFGPGTRLTVT.

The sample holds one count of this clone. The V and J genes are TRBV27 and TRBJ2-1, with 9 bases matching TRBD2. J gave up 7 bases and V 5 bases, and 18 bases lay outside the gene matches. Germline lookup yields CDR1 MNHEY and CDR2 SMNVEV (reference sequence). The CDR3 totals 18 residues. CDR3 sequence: CASSPTETLAGLRNEQFF. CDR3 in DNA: TGTGCCAGCAGTCCGACGGAAACTCTAGCGGGATTAAGAAATGAGCAGTTCTTC.

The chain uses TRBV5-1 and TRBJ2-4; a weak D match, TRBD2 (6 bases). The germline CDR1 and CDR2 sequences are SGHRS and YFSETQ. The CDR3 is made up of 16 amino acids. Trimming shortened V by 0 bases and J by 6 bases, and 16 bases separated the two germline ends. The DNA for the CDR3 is TGCGCCAGCAGCTTGGCCGAGCGGAGGGGCCCAAACATTCAGTACTTC. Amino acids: CASSLAERRGPNIQYF.

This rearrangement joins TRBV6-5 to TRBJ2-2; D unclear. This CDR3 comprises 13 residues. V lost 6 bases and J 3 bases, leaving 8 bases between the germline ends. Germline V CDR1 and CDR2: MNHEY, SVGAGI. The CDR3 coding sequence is TGTGCCAGCAGGAAGTTAGACACCGGGGAGCTGTTTTTT. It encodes CASRKLDTGELFF.

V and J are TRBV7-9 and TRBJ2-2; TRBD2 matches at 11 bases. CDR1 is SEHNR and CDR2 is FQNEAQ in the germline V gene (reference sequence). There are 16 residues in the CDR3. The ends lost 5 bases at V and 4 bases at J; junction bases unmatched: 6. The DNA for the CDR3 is TGTGCCAGCAGCCAACGACTAGCGGGGCTCACCGGGGAGCTGTTTTTT. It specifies CASSQRLAGLTGELFF.

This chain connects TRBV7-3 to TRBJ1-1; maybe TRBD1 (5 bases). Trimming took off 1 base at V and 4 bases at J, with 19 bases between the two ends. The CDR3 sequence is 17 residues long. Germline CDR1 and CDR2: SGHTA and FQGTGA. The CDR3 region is CASSLSAGRVGGTEAFF. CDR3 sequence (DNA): TGTGCCAGCAGCTTAAGCGCAGGGCGGGTCGGGGGCACTGAAGCTTTCTTT. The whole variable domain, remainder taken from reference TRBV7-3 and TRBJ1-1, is GAGVSQTPSNKVTEKGKYVELRCDPISGHTALYWYRQSLGQGPEFLIYFQGTGAADDSGLPNDRFFAVRPEGSVSTLKIQRTERGDSAVYLCASSLSAGRVGGTEAFFGQGTRLTVV.

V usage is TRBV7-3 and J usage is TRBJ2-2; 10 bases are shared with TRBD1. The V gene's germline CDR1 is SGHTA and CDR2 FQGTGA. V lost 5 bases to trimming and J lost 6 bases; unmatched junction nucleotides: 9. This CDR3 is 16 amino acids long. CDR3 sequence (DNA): TGTGCCAGCAGCCCGGGACAGGGGTTTGGGGCCGGGGAGCTGTTTTTT. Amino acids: CASSPGQGFGAGELFF.